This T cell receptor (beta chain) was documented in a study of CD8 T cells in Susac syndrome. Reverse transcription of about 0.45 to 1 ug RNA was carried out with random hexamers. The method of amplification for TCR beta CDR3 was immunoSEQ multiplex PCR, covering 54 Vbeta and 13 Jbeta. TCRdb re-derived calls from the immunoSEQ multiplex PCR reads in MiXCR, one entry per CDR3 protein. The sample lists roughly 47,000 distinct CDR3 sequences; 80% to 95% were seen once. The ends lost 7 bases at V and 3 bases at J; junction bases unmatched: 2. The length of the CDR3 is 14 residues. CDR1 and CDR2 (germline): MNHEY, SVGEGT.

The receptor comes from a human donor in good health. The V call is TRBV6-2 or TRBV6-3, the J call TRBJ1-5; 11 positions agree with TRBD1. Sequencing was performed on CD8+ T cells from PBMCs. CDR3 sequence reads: CASKGQGANQPQHF. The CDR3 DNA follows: TGTGCCAGCAAAGGACAGGGGGCCAATCAGCCCCAGCATTTT.